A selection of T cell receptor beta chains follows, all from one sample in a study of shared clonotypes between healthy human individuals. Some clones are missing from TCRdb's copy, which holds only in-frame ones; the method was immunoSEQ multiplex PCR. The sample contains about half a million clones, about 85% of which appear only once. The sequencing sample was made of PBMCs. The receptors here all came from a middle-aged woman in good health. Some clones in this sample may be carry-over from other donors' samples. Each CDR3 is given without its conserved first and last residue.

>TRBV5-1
ASSLEGRVSEAF
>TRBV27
ASSLRQPGGY
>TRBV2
ASSKTGISLLSSGNTIY
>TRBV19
ASSTGQVTHYEQY
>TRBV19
ASSPPTGELF
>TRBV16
ASSQSGTGNTIY
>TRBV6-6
ASSPRTAIYGYT
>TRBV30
AWTRGYGITEAF
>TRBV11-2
ASSPPGPSYNEQF
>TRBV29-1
SGSGTGGNTEAF
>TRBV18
ASSPNRATPAQY
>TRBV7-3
ASSPKSGTSGHNEQF
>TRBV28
ASSSPDRVGYEKLF
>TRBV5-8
ASSWGGVNYGYT
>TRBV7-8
ASSGAWVAGVSEQF
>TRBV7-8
ASSPWTSGSYNEQF
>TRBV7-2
ASSLLSGIGEQY
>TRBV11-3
ASSLVGTSYEQY
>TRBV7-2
ASSLGGGQPQH
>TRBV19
ASSIPGTGGSEQY
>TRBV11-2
ASSAGLAGAGNIQY
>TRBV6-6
ASSSRMPMNTEAF
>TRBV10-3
AISAGGVYEQY
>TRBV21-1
ASSKPGGLFNYGYT
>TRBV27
ASSSGTSAADTQY
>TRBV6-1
ASSDTGRGNTIY
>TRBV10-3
AISPGQDFEAF
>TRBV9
ASSVGGRSSYNEQF
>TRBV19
ASSIAGLAGAREQY